This entry describes one TCR beta chain. As yet, its antigen is unknown. This sample was taken from a study of naive and memory T cell subsets. Trimming removed 5 bases from V and 5 bases from J; junction bases left unmatched: 14. CDR1 and CDR2 from the germline V gene are LNHDA and SQIVND (reference sequence). The CDR3 spans 16 residues. The beta constant-region primer was an equimolar mix of two oligonucleotides covering TRBC1 and TRBC2. The ligated cDNA underwent four PCR rounds using SP2 and nested alpha and beta constant-region primers. A 12-nucleotide UMI and the SP2 primer were added to the cDNA 3' end by oligonucleotide ligation. TCRdb called the UMI-ligation and nested PCR reads again in MiXCR, with one record for every CDR3 protein. Of around 110,000 distinct CDR3 sequences listed, about 36% were seen once; the top ten hold approximately 0.9%. Study-level results: From naive to CM, EM and EMRA, diversity decreased and Gini increased. Activation and differentiation may alter RNA-based TCR counts.

This chain uses TRBV19 with TRBJ2-5; 7 bases are a match to TRBD2. Sample: central memory CD4+ T cells from blood. This clonotype originated in a human donor in good health. The CDR3 DNA reads TGTGCCAGTAGTCCAAGAGGGTCCCTCGGGAGGGAGACCCAGTACTTC. Its protein product is CASSPRGSLGRETQYF. Filled out from reference TRBV19 and TRBJ2-5, the complete variable domain reads DGGITQSPKYLFRKEGQNVTLSCEQNLNHDAMYWYRQDPGQGLRLIYYSQIVNDFQKGDIAEGYSVSREKKESFPLTVTSAQKNPTAFYLCASSPRGSLGRETQYFGPGTRLLVL.